The 5 T cell receptor beta chains listed next were all sequenced from one sample in a study of vaccination effects on CD4 cells after COVID-19. Their target antigens are unknown. Some clones are missing from TCRdb's copy, which holds only in-frame ones; the method was immunoSEQ multiplex PCR. The repertoire has some 29,000 clones, approximately 69% of them found once; the top ten carry 7.5% to 9.5%. Under the ViraFEST assay, PBMC were stimulated with viral peptide pools so that antigen-specific CD4+ T cells expanded. Sequencing was performed afterwards. Isolating CD4+ T cells followed 9 to 11 days of culture. All study participants received two doses of BNT162b2 or mRNA-1273 vaccine. Source: CD4+ T cells from PBMCs cultured with SARS-CoV-2 spike peptides, taken after COVID-19 vaccination. Every receptor here comes from a human donor who received a COVID-19 vaccine.

The chain employs TRBV6-2 or TRBV6-3 and TRBJ1-5, with 11 bases identical to TRBD1. With 6 bases clipped from V and 7 bases from J, the junction kept 8 bases outside the gene matches. CDR3 size: 15 residues. Germline CDR1 and CDR2: MNHEY and SVGEGT. CDR3 protein: CASSRTGGRRQPQHF. The CDR3 DNA sequence: TGTGCCAGCAGCCGGACAGGGGGCAGGAGACAGCCCCAGCATTTT.

This chain connects TRBV27 to TRBJ1-5; D possibly corresponds to TRBD1 (5 bases). Germline V gene sequence: CDR1 MNHEY, CDR2 SMNVEV (reference sequence). The CDR3 totals 16 residues. Trimming cost V 1 base and J 6 bases, with 16 bases left between them. The chain's CDR3 is CASSLWGGGVGQPQHF. The CDR3 DNA reads as TGTGCCAGCAGTTTATGGGGTGGGGGGGTTGGTCAGCCCCAGCATTTT.

In its sample, this clone was seen a few times. The chain has TRBV19 and TRBJ2-2; 7 positions agree with TRBD1. V shed 3 bases and J 6 bases; nucleotides not matched to a gene: 7. The CDR3 spans 15 residues. Germline V gives CDR1 LNHDA, CDR2 SQIVND (reference sequence). DNA for the CDR3: TGTGCCAGTAGTATGACAGGGAGAATTGCCGGGGAGCTGTTTTTT. Translated: CASSMTGRIAGELFF. The full variable domain, its missing parts supplied by reference TRBV19 and TRBJ2-2, is DGGITQSPKYLFRKEGQNVTLSCEQNLNHDAMYWYRQDPGQGLRLIYYSQIVNDFQKGDIAEGYSVSREKKESFPLTVTSAQKNPTAFYLCASSMTGRIAGELFFGEGSRLTVL.

Here the CDR3 DNA reads TGTGCCAGCAGTAGGGTAAACTACGAGCAGTACTTC. Amino acids: CASSRVNYEQYF. The chain joins TRBV5-6 to TRBJ2-7; D ambiguous. Germline values: CDR1 SGHDT, CDR2 YYEEEE. CDR3 size: 12 residues. Trimming took 5 bases from V and 3 from J, leaving 9 bases between them.

CDR3 in amino acids: CASSEAPSASAYEQYF. The CDR3, as DNA: TGTGCCAGCAGTGAAGCTCCTAGCGCATCAGCCTACGAGCAGTACTTC. This chain connects TRBV6-1 to TRBJ2-7, with D perhaps matching TRBD2 (6 bases). V was pared by 0 bases and J by 2 bases, with 14 bases between. Germline V lookup: CDR1 MNHNS, CDR2 SASEGT. This CDR3 region has 16 residues.